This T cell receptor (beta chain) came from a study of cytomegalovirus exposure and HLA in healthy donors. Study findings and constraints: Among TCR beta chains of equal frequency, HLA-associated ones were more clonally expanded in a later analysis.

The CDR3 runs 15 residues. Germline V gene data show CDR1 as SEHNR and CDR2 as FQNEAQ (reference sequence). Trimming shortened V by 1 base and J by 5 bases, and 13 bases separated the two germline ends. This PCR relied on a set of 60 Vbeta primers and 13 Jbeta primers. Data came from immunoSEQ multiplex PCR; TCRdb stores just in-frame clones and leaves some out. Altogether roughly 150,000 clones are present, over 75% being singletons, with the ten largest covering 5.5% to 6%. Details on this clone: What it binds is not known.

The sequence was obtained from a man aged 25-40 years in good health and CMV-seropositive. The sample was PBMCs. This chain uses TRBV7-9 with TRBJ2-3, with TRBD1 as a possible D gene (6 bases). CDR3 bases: TGTGCCAGCAGCTTAGTCGATTCCAGGGGAGATACGCAGTATTTT. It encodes CASSLVDSRGDTQYF.